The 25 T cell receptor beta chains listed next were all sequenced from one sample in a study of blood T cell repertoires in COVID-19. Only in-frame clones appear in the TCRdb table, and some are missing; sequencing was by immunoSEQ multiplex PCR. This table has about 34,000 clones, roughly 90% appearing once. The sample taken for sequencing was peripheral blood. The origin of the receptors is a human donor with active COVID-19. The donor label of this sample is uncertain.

CDR3 loop: CASSREIGGSNQPQHF. The CDR3 coding sequence is TGTGCCAGCAGCCGTGAAATAGGGGGAAGCAATCAGCCCCAGCATTTT. J is TRBJ1-5 and V is TRBV11-2; D is possibly TRBD1 (6 bases). CDR1 is SGHAT and CDR2 is FQNNGV in the germline V gene. This CDR3 contains 16 residues. V shed 5 bases and J shed 1 base, with 15 bases lying between them.

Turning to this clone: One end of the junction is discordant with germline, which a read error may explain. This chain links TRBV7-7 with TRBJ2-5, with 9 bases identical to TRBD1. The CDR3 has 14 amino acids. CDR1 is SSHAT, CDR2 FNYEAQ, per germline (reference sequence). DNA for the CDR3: TGTGCTAGCAGCCGTACAGGGGGCGGAGAGACCCAGTACTTC. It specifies CASSRTGGGETQYF.

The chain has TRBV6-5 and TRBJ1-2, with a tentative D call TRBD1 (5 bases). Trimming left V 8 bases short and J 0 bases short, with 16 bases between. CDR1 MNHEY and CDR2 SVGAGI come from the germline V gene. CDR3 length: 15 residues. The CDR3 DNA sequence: TGTGCCAGCCTTCCCCCCCGGACAACTAACTATGGCTACACCTTC. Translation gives CASLPPRTTNYGYTF.

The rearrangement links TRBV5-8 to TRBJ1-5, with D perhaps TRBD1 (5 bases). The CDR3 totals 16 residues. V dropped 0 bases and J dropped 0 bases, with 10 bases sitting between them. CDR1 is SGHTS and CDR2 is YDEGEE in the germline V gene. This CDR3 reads CASSLGQGRSNQPQHF. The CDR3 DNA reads TGTGCCAGCAGCTTGGGGCAGGGTCGTAGCAATCAGCCCCAGCATTTT. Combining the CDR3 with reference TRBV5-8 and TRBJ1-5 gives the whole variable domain EAGVTQSPTHLIKTRGQQATLRCSPISGHTSVYWYQQALGLGLQFLLWYDEGEERNRGNFPPRFSGRQFPNYSSELNVNALELEDSALYLCASSLGQGRSNQPQHFGDGTRLSIL.

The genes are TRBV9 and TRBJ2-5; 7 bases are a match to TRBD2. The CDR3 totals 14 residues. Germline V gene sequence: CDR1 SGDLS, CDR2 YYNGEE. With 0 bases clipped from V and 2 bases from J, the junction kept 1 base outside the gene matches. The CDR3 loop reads CASSVGGGQETQYF. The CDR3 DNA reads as TGTGCCAGCAGCGTAGGCGGGGGACAAGAGACCCAGTACTTC.

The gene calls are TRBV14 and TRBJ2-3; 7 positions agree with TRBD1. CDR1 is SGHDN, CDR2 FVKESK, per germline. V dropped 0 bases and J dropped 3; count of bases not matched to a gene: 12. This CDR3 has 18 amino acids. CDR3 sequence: CASSQEWLTGWTTDTQYF. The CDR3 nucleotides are TGTGCCAGCAGCCAAGAATGGCTGACAGGGTGGACTACAGATACGCAGTATTTT.

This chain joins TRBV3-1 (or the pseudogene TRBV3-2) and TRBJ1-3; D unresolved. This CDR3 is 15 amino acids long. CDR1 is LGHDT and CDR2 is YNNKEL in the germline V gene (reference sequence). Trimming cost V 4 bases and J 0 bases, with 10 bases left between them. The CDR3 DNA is TGTGCCAGCAGCCGGGCCCTGAGCTCTGGAAACACCATATATTTT. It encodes CASSRALSSGNTIYF.

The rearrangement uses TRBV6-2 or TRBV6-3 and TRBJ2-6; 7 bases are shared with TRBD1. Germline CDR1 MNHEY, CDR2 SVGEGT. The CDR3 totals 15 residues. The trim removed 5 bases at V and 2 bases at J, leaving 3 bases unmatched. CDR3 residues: CASSPTGAGANVLTF. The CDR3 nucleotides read TGTGCCAGCAGTCCCACAGGGGCTGGGGCCAACGTCCTGACTTTC.

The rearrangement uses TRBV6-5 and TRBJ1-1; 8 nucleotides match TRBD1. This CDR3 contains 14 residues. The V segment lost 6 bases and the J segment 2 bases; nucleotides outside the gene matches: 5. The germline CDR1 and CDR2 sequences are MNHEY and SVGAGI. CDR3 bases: TGTGCCAGCAGGTTGGACAGGGCTAACACTGAAGCTTTCTTT. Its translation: CASRLDRANTEAFF.

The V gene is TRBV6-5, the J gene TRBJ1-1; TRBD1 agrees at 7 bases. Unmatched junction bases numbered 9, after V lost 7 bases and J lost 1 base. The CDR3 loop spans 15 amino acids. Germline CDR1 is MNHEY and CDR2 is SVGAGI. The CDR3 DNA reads TGTGCCAGCACCCTCAGGCGGACAGGGAACACTGAAGCTTTCTTT. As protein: CASTLRRTGNTEAFF.

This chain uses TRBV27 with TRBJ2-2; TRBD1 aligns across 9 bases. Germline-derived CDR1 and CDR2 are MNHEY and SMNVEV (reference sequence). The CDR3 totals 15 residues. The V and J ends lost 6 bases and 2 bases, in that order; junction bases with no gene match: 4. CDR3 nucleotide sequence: TGTGCCAGCAGCCGGGACAGGGTCAACACCGGGGAGCTGTTTTTT. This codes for CASSRDRVNTGELFF.

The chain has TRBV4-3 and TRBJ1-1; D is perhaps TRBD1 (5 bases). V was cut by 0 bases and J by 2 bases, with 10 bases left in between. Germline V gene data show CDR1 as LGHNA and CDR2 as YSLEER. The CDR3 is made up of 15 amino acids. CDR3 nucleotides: TGCGCCAGCAGCCAAGACTCCGGGGGTAACACTGAAGCTTTCTTT. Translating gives CASSQDSGGNTEAFF.

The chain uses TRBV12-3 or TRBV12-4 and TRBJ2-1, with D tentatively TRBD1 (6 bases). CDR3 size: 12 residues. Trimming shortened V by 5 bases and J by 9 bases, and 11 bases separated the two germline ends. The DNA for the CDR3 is TGTGCCAGCAGTCATAAGACAGGTGAGCAGTTCTTC. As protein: CASSHKTGEQFF.

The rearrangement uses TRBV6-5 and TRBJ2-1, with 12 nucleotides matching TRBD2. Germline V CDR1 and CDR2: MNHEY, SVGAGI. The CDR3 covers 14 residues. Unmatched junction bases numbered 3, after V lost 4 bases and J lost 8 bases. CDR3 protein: CASSSSGGAYEQFF. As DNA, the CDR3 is TGTGCCAGCAGTTCTAGCGGGGGGGCCTATGAGCAGTTCTTC.

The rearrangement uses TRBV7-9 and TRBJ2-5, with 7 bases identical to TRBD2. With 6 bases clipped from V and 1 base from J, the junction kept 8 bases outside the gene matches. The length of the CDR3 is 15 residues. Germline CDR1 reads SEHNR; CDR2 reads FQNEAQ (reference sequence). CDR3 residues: CASSSMGGIQETQYF. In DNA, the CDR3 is TGTGCCAGCAGTAGCATGGGGGGGATCCAAGAGACCCAGTACTTC.

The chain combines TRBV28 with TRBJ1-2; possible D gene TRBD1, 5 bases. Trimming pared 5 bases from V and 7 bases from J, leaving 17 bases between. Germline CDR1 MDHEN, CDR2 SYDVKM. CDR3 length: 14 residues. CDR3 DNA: TGTGCCAGCAGTCCAACCCTTAATCAGGGTGGCTACACCTTC. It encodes CASSPTLNQGGYTF.

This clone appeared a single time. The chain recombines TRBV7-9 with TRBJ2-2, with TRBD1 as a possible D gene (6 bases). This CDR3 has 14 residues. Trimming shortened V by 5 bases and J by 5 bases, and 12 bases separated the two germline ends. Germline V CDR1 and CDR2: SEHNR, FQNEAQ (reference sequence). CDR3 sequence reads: CASSPGDRTGELFF. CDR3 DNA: TGTGCCAGCAGCCCAGGGGATAGAACCGGGGAGCTGTTTTTT.

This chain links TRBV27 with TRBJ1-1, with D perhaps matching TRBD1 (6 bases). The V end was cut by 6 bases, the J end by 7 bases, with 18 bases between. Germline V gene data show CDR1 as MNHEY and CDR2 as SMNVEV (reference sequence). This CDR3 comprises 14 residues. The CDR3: CASRRDRIRDEAFF. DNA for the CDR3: TGTGCCAGCAGACGAGACAGGATCCGTGATGAAGCTTTCTTT.

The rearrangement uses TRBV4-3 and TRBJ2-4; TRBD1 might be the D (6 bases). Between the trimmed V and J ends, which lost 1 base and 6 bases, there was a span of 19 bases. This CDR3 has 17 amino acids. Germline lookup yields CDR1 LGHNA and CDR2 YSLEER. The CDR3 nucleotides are TGCGCCAGCAGCCAAGCCCCTTCGGGCAGGGGCATAAACATTCAGTACTTC. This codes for CASSQAPSGRGINIQYF.

CDR3 nucleotide sequence: TGTGCCAGCAGTTACTCGGGGGCGGCTAATGAAAAACTGTTTTTT. As protein: CASSYSGAANEKLFF. The genes are TRBV6-6 and TRBJ1-4; maybe TRBD1 (6 bases). Germline-derived CDR1 and CDR2 are MNHNY and SVGAGI (reference sequence). This CDR3 is built from 15 residues. Trimming shortened V by 0 bases and J by 3 bases, and 8 bases separated the two germline ends.

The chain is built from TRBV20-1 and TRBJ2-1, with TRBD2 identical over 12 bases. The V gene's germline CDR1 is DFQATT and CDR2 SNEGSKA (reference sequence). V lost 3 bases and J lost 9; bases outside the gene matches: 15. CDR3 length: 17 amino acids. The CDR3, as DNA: TGCAGTGCTAGTGAATTGGCTAGCGGGGGGGCAACGTCTGAGCAGTTCTTC. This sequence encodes CSASELASGGATSEQFF.

The DNA of the CDR3 is TGTGCCAGCAGTTACGGGCCAGGGGCCTACGAGCAGTACTTC. It encodes CASSYGPGAYEQYF. The genes are TRBV6-2 or TRBV6-3 and TRBJ2-7; D is possibly TRBD1 (6 bases). Germline V gene data show CDR1 as MNHEY and CDR2 as SVGEGT. The CDR3 is 14 residues long. V lost 2 bases, J lost 2 bases, and 10 bases lay in between.

The CDR3 nucleotides are TGTGCCAGTAGGGACAGACGGGGGGTAAGTGAAGCTTTCTTT. This codes for CASRDRRGVSEAFF. The genes are TRBV19 and TRBJ1-1; the D gene is possibly TRBD1 (6 bases). V was cut by 6 bases and J by 7 bases, with 18 bases left in between. The CDR3 contains 14 residues. Germline V gene lookup returns CDR1 LNHDA and CDR2 SQIVND (reference sequence).

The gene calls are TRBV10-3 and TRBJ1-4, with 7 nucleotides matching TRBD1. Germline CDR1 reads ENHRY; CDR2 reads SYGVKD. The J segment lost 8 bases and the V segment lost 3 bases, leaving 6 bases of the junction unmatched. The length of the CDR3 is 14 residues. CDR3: CAISEQGYAEKLFF. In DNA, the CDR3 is TGTGCCATCAGTGAACAGGGGTATGCGGAAAAACTGTTTTTT.

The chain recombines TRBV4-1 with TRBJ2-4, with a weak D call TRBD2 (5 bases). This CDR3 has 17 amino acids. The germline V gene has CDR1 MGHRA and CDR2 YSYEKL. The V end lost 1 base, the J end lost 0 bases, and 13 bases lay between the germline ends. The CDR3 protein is CASSQGRSAGAKNIQYF. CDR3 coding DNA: TGCGCCAGCAGCCAAGGGAGGTCAGCCGGAGCCAAAAACATTCAGTACTTC.